The 14 T cell receptor beta chains below were found in one sample sequenced in a study of brain T cells in children with intractable seizures. Repertoires were generated with immunoSEQ multiplex PCR, while TCRdb's copy carries only in-frame clones and drops some. The table includes 5,000 or so clones, about 90% detected once. Sequencing was limited to surgery cases with top T cell transcript signatures in brain tissue. Material: resected brain tissue, obtained at surgery. The source is a boy under two years old with focal cortical dysplasia and intractable seizures.

The chain combines TRBV27 with TRBJ2-7, with D perhaps TRBD2 (7 bases). Looked up from germline, CDR1 is MNHEY and CDR2 is SMNVEV (reference sequence). Trimming took 2 bases from V and 0 from J, leaving 8 bases between them. The CDR3 contains 14 residues. CDR3 DNA sequence: TGTGCCAGCAGTTTAGCGGGGGCCTCCTACGAGCAGTACTTC. It is translated as CASSLAGASYEQYF.

The V and J genes are TRBV28 and TRBJ2-7; 7 bases fit TRBD2. Germline values: CDR1 MDHEN, CDR2 SYDVKM. Trimming at V came to 3 bases and at J to 9 bases, leaving 11 bases not matched to a gene. CDR3 length: 14 amino acids. The CDR3 bases are TGTGCCAGCAGTTTGGCTGTAACGGGGGGAAGGCAGTACTTC. Protein product: CASSLAVTGGRQYF. The variable domain in full, completed from reference TRBV28 and TRBJ2-7, reads DVKVTQSSRYLVKRTGEKVFLECVQDMDHENMFWYRQDPGLGLRLIYFSYDVKMKEKGDIPEGYSVSREKKERFSLILESASTNQTSMYLCASSLAVTGGRQYFGPGTRLTVT.

The chain is built from TRBV20-1 and TRBJ1-2; no clear D gene. Trimming pared 3 bases from V and 7 bases from J, leaving 18 bases between. CDR3 length equals 14 residues. The germline gives CDR1 DFQATT, CDR2 SNEGSKA (reference sequence). The CDR3 sequence: CSASNGRPPRGYTF. The CDR3 region has the DNA TGCAGTGCTAGTAACGGCCGACCCCCTCGTGGCTACACCTTC.

The count of this clone is one. DNA for the CDR3: TGTGCCAGCAGTTTATTTGAGGGACAGAGGCCGGAGCAGTACTTC. Protein sequence: CASSLFEGQRPEQYF. This chain links TRBV27 with TRBJ2-7; 7 bases are shared with TRBD1. The CDR3 is 15 residues long. V dropped 1 base and J dropped 7; count of bases not matched to a gene: 10. Germline values: CDR1 MNHEY, CDR2 SMNVEV (reference sequence).

In regard to this clone: An end of the junction does not agree with germline; a read error may underlie this. The gene calls are TRBV4-3 and TRBJ2-5; the D is unclear. This CDR3 contains 14 residues. Germline loops: CDR1 LGHNA, CDR2 YSLEER. The CDR3 reads CASSPGTIKETRYF. The DNA for the CDR3 is TGCGCCAGCAGCCCCGGTACAATTAAAGAGACCCGGTACTTC.

This chain joins TRBV5-1 and TRBJ2-1; D is perhaps TRBD1 (6 bases). Germline CDR1 SGHRS, CDR2 YFSETQ. The CDR3 covers 16 residues. Trimming took off 0 bases at V and 2 bases at J, with 12 bases between the two ends. The CDR3 sequence: CASSLGAGDAYNEQFF. Here the CDR3 DNA reads TGCGCCAGCAGCTTGGGGGCAGGGGACGCCTACAATGAGCAGTTCTTC.

The chain recombines TRBV7-6 with TRBJ2-3; no definite D call. The CDR3 extends over 15 amino acids. In germline, CDR1 is SGHVS, CDR2 FNYEAQ. Trimming stripped 5 bases from V and 6 bases from J, with 18 bases between. CDR3 sequence reads: CASSPIGLIVDTQYF. The CDR3 nucleotides are TGTGCCAGCAGCCCAATAGGTCTTATCGTGGATACGCAGTATTTT.

This chain links TRBV6-5 with TRBJ1-1; a weak D match, TRBD1 (6 bases). V gave up 4 bases and J gave up 3 bases, with 15 bases separating them. Germline loops: CDR1 MNHEY, CDR2 SVGAGI. The CDR3 spans 15 residues. CDR3 nucleotide sequence: TGTGCCAGCAGTTCCCGGACAGCAGGGGACACTGAAGCTTTCTTT. It specifies CASSSRTAGDTEAFF.

CDR3: CASSVAGQSDTEAFF. DNA of the CDR3: TGTGCCAGCAGCGTAGCGGGCCAATCGGACACTGAAGCTTTCTTT. The rearrangement uses TRBV9 and TRBJ1-1; D is undetermined. The CDR3 loop spans 15 amino acids. Per germline, CDR1 SGDLS and CDR2 YYNGEE. V lost 0 bases, J lost 3 bases, and 12 bases lay in between.

The chain uses TRBV6-1 and TRBJ2-7; D perhaps matches TRBD1 (6 bases). Germline V gene data show CDR1 as MNHNS and CDR2 as SASEGT. There are 18 residues in the CDR3. Trimming took off 6 bases at V and 5 bases at J, with 29 bases between the two ends. Here the CDR3 DNA reads TGTGCCAGCAGGGAAACCAAGAGGGCCTCCGGACAGTTGAACGAGCAGTACTTC. It encodes CASRETKRASGQLNEQYF.

The rearrangement joins TRBV5-1 to TRBJ1-5; D may be TRBD1 (5 bases). There are 17 residues in the CDR3. The germline V gene has CDR1 SGHRS and CDR2 YFSETQ. Trimming cost V 0 bases and J 4 bases, with 17 bases left between them. CDR3 sequence reads: CASSLGPRAGDNQPQHF. CDR3 nucleotide sequence: TGCGCCAGCAGCTTGGGTCCCAGGGCAGGTGATAATCAGCCCCAGCATTTT.

This clone was seen a handful of times. The chain is built from TRBV5-1 and TRBJ2-7; 10 bases fit TRBD2. With 0 bases clipped from V and 3 bases from J, the junction kept 6 bases outside the gene matches. Per the germline V gene, CDR1 is SGHRS and CDR2 is YFSETQ. The CDR3 covers 16 residues. CDR3 in amino acids: CASSLDIAGGVYEQYF. The CDR3 nucleotides read TGCGCCAGCAGCTTGGACATAGCGGGAGGTGTCTACGAGCAGTACTTC.

The chain is built from TRBV6-5 and TRBJ2-5, with D hard to call. This CDR3 region has 11 residues. Per germline, CDR1 MNHEY and CDR2 SVGAGI. Deletions cut 4 bases from V and 5 bases from J, with 5 bases between. The CDR3 reads CASSLGETQYF. CDR3 bases: TGTGCCAGCAGTTTGGGGGAGACCCAGTACTTC.

V gene TRBV28 combines with J gene TRBJ1-1; 9 nucleotides match TRBD1. Germline V lookup: CDR1 MDHEN, CDR2 SYDVKM. CDR3 length: 16 residues. CDR3 DNA sequence: TGTGCTATCAGTAGGGGGACAGGGCACATGAACACTGAAGCTTTCTTT. It specifies CAISRGTGHMNTEAFF. The full variable domain, in which reference TRBV28 and TRBJ1-1 provide the parts outside the CDR3, is DVKVTQSSRYLVKRTGEKVFLECVQDMDHENMFWYRQDPGLGLRLIYFSYDVKMKEKGDIPEGYSVSREKKERFSLILESASTNQTSMYLCAISRGTGHMNTEAFFGQGTRLTVV.